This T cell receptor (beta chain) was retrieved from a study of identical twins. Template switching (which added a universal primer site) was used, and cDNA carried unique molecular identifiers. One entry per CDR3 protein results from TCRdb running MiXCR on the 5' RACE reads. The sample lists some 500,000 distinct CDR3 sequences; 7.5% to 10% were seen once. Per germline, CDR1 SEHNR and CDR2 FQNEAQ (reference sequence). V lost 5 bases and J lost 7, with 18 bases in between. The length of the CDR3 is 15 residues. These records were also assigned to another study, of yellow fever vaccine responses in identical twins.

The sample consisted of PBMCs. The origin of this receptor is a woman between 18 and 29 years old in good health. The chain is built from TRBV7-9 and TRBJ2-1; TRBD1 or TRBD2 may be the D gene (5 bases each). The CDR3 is CASSGTAEVANEQFF. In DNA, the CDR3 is TGTGCCAGCAGCGGGACCGCGGAGGTGGCAAATGAGCAGTTCTTC. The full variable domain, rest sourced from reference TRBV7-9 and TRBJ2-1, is DTGVSQNPRHKITKRGQNVTFRCDPISEHNRLYWYRQTLGQGPEFLTYFQNEAQLEKSRLLSDRFSAERPKGSFSTLEIQRTEQGDSAMYLCASSGTAEVANEQFFGPGTRLTVL.